This is a list of T cell receptor beta chains from one sample in a study of control samples from healthy donors and cancer patients. Method: immunoSEQ multiplex PCR; TCRdb's copy keeps in-frame clones and lacks some. Among approximately 170,000 clones listed, 80% to 95% were seen once. The sample comprised blood. All receptors derive from a woman in her 30s in good health. The CDR3 runs from the conserved cysteine through the conserved F or W. Each record gives: CDR3 protein, CDR3 DNA, clone size, J gene, V gene, D gene. A D gene is named only where the DNA matches it firmly. Where a row states a size, it is once, few, many or the class of an expanded clone; other rows omit it.

CDR3aa: CASSLDPDRNSGANVLTF; CDR3nt: TGTGCCAGCAGCTTAGATCCGGACAGGAACTCTGGGGCCAACGTCCTGACTTTC; abundance: -; j_gene: TRBJ2-6; v_gene: TRBV7-8; d_gene: TRBD1
CDR3aa: CASSPDLGANTGELFF; CDR3nt: TGTGCCAGCAGCCCTGACCTGGGGGCGAACACCGGGGAGCTGTTTTTT; abundance: -; j_gene: TRBJ2-2; v_gene: TRBV5-4; d_gene: -
CDR3aa: CASSIEANTEAFF; CDR3nt: TGTGCCAGTAGTATAGAGGCTAACACTGAAGCTTTCTTT; abundance: -; j_gene: TRBJ1-1; v_gene: TRBV19; d_gene: -
CDR3aa: CASSELTDTDTQYF; CDR3nt: TGTGCCAGCAGCGAATTGACAGACACAGATACGCAGTATTTT; abundance: -; j_gene: TRBJ2-3; v_gene: TRBV2; d_gene: -
CDR3aa: CASSLKGLAGSYEQYF; CDR3nt: TGTGCCAGCAGTTTAAAGGGGTTAGCGGGGTCCTACGAGCAGTACTTC; abundance: -; j_gene: TRBJ2-7; v_gene: TRBV27; d_gene: TRBD2
CDR3aa: CASRTLAGAHEQYF; CDR3nt: TGTGCCAGCAGGACGCTAGCGGGAGCCCACGAGCAGTACTTC; abundance: few; j_gene: TRBJ2-7; v_gene: TRBV27; d_gene: TRBD2
CDR3aa: CASSLGHEQYF; CDR3nt: TGTGCCAGCAGTTTAGGCCACGAGCAGTACTTC; abundance: -; j_gene: TRBJ2-7; v_gene: TRBV12-3/TRBV12-4; d_gene: -
CDR3aa: CASSDGASSSYEQYF; CDR3nt: TGCGCCAGCAGTGACGGGGCCTCCTCCTCCTACGAGCAGTACTTC; abundance: -; j_gene: TRBJ2-7; v_gene: TRBV10-2; d_gene: -
CDR3aa: CASSQNSNYGYTF; CDR3nt: TGTGCCAGCAGCCAGAACAGTAACTATGGCTACACCTTC; abundance: -; j_gene: TRBJ1-2; v_gene: TRBV3-1/TRBV3-2; d_gene: -
CDR3aa: CASSHAGTGVYEQYF; CDR3nt: TGTGCCAGCAGCCACGCCGGGACAGGGGTCTACGAGCAGTACTTC; abundance: once; j_gene: TRBJ2-7; v_gene: TRBV7-9; d_gene: TRBD1
CDR3aa: CASSFGGGREPQHF; CDR3nt: TGTGCCAGCAGCTTCGGGGGGGGCCGGGAGCCCCAGCATTTT; abundance: -; j_gene: TRBJ1-5; v_gene: TRBV5-6; d_gene: -
CDR3aa: CSALGLYEQYF; CDR3nt: TGCAGTGCTCTCGGCCTGTACGAGCAGTACTTC; abundance: -; j_gene: TRBJ2-7; v_gene: TRBV20-1; d_gene: -
CDR3aa: CATSEPGTGTYEQYF; CDR3nt: TGTGCCACCAGTGAACCCGGGACAGGGACCTACGAGCAGTACTTC; abundance: -; j_gene: TRBJ2-7; v_gene: TRBV24-1; d_gene: TRBD1
CDR3aa: CASSQDRSSVGLSYEQYF; CDR3nt: TGTGCCAGCAGCCAAGATCGCAGCAGCGTGGGTTTGTCCTACGAGCAGTACTTC; abundance: -; j_gene: TRBJ2-7; v_gene: TRBV4-2; d_gene: -
CDR3aa: CASSLGHLNTGELFF; CDR3nt: TGTGCCAGTAGTCTGGGACACCTGAACACCGGGGAGCTGTTTTTT; abundance: -; j_gene: TRBJ2-2; v_gene: TRBV19; d_gene: -
CDR3aa: CAITAGLAGPQETQYF; CDR3nt: TGTGCCATCACCGCGGGACTAGCGGGACCCCAAGAGACCCAGTACTTC; abundance: -; j_gene: TRBJ2-5; v_gene: TRBV10-3; d_gene: TRBD2
CDR3aa: CASSQVPRGALNTEAFF; CDR3nt: TGCGCCAGCAGCCAAGTCCCCAGGGGGGCCTTGAACACTGAAGCTTTCTTT; abundance: -; j_gene: TRBJ1-1; v_gene: TRBV4-1; d_gene: TRBD1
CDR3aa: CASTRTGGSDTQYF; CDR3nt: TGTGCCAGCACAAGGACAGGGGGTTCAGATACGCAGTATTTT; abundance: -; j_gene: TRBJ2-3; v_gene: TRBV7-9; d_gene: TRBD1
CDR3aa: CATSRDGQNNEQFF; CDR3nt: TGTGCCACCAGCAGAGATGGACAGAACAATGAGCAGTTCTTC; abundance: once; j_gene: TRBJ2-1; v_gene: TRBV15; d_gene: -
CDR3aa: CASSQGGHSGANVLTF; CDR3nt: TGTGCCAGCAGCCAAGGGGGACACTCTGGGGCCAACGTCCTGACTTTC; abundance: -; j_gene: TRBJ2-6; v_gene: TRBV3-1/TRBV3-2; d_gene: -
CDR3aa: CASSPQGSGYNEQFF; CDR3nt: TGTGCCAGCAGCCCACAGGGCTCGGGTTACAATGAGCAGTTCTTC; abundance: few; j_gene: TRBJ2-1; v_gene: TRBV6-2/TRBV6-3; d_gene: -
CDR3aa: CASGQGARETQYF; CDR3nt: TGCGCCAGCGGTCAGGGGGCGAGGGAGACCCAGTACTTC; abundance: -; j_gene: TRBJ2-5; v_gene: TRBV5-1; d_gene: TRBD1
CDR3aa: CASSPGLAGGFPYNEQFF; CDR3nt: TGTGCCAGCAGCCCGGGACTAGCGGGAGGGTTCCCCTACAATGAGCAGTTCTTC; abundance: -; j_gene: TRBJ2-1; v_gene: TRBV7-2; d_gene: TRBD2
CDR3aa: CASSAAGAVYEQYF; CDR3nt: TGTGCCAGCAGCGCCGCAGGGGCGGTGTACGAGCAGTACTTC; abundance: -; j_gene: TRBJ2-7; v_gene: TRBV11-2; d_gene: -
CDR3aa: CASSRGQESSYEQYF; CDR3nt: TGTGCCAGTAGTAGGGGACAGGAGAGCTCCTACGAGCAGTACTTC; abundance: -; j_gene: TRBJ2-7; v_gene: TRBV19; d_gene: TRBD1
CDR3aa: CASSQTNYGYTF; CDR3nt: TGTGCCAGCAGCCAAACTAACTATGGCTACACCTTC; abundance: -; j_gene: TRBJ1-2; v_gene: TRBV5-6; d_gene: -
CDR3aa: CATRAPGQPSYEQYF; CDR3nt: TGTGCCACCAGAGCGCCGGGACAGCCAAGCTACGAGCAGTACTTC; abundance: -; j_gene: TRBJ2-7; v_gene: TRBV15; d_gene: TRBD1
CDR3aa: CATSDETGGYTF; CDR3nt: TGTGCCACCAGTGATGAAACAGGGGGCTACACCTTC; abundance: -; j_gene: TRBJ1-2; v_gene: TRBV24-1; d_gene: -
CDR3aa: CASSVAGTGVAGELFF; CDR3nt: TGTGCCAGCAGCGTAGCTGGGACAGGGGTAGCCGGGGAGCTGTTTTTT; abundance: -; j_gene: TRBJ2-2; v_gene: TRBV9; d_gene: TRBD1
CDR3aa: CASSFLTGEKLFF; CDR3nt: TGTGCCAGCAGTTTTTTGACGGGCGAAAAACTGTTTTTT; abundance: -; j_gene: TRBJ1-4; v_gene: TRBV12-3/TRBV12-4; d_gene: -
CDR3aa: CATSRDTGRSYEQYF; CDR3nt: TGTGCCACCAGCAGAGATACGGGGAGGAGTTACGAGCAGTACTTC; abundance: -; j_gene: TRBJ2-7; v_gene: TRBV15; d_gene: -